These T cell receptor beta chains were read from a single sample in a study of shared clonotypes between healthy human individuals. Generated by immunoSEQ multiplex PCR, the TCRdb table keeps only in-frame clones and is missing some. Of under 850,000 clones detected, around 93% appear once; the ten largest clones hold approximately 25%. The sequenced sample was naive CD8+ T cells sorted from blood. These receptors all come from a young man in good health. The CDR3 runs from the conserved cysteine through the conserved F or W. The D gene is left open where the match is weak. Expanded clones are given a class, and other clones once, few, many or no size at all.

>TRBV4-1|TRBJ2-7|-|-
TGCGCCAGCAGCCAAGCAGGGGTCCCCTCCTACGAGCAGTACTTC
CASSQAGVPSYEQYF
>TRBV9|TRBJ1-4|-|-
TGTGCCAGCAGCTTTCGAGGGGGTGAAAAACTGTTTTTT
CASSFRGGEKLFF
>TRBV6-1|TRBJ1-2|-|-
TGTGCCAGCATGAGGACACGTGGCTACACCTTC
CASMRTRGYTF
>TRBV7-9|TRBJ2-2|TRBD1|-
TGTGCCAGCAGCACAACGACAGGGGTCAGATACACCGGGGAGCTGTTTTTT
CASSTTTGVRYTGELFF
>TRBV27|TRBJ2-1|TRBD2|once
TGTGCCAGCAGCACGACTAGCGGGAGGTTAGATGAGCAGTTCTTC
CASSTTSGRLDEQFF
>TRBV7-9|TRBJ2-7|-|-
TGTGCCAGCAGCGATGTATTGGGCGAGCAGTACTTC
CASSDVLGEQYF
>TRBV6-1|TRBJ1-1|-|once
TGTGCCAGCAGTGAAGGTGTTCGTGCGGACATCATGAACACTGAAGCTTTCTTT
CASSEGVRADIMNTEAFF
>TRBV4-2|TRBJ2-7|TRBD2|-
TGTGCCAGCAGCCAAGATGGGGCTGGCGGGGGATCCTACGAGCAGTACTTC
CASSQDGAGGGSYEQYF
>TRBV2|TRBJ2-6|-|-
TGTGCCAGCAGTGAAGGTCTTTCGGTGCTCTCTGGGGCCAACGTCCTGACTTTC
CASSEGLSVLSGANVLTF
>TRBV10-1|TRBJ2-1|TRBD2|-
TGCGCCAGCAGTATGGGACTAGCGGGAGGACCTTGGAATGAGCAGTTCTTC
CASSMGLAGGPWNEQFF
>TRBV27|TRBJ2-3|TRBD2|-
TGTGCCAGCAGTTTAGAACTAGCGGGAACAGATACGCAGTATTTT
CASSLELAGTDTQYF
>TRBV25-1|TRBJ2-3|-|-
TGTGCCAGCAGTGAGTTTCGTCTTTCAGATACGCAGTATTTT
CASSEFRLSDTQYF
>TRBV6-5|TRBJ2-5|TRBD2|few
TGTGCCAGCAGGCTCCTAGCGGAACAAGAGACCCAGTACTTC
CASRLLAEQETQYF
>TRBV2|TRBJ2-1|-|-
TGTGCCAGCAGTGACAAGGGGTGGGATGAGCAGTTCTTC
CASSDKGWDEQFF
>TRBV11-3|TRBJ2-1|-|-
TGTGCCAGCACCCCGAGTCCGTCGGGGAATGAGCAGTTCTTC
CASTPSPSGNEQFF
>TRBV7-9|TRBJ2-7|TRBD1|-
TGTGCCAGCAGCGCCCGACAGGGATTCGTCGACGAGCAGTACTTC
CASSARQGFVDEQYF
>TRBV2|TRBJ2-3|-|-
TGTGCCAGCAGTGCTACACTGGACACAGATACGCAGTATTTT
CASSATLDTDTQYF
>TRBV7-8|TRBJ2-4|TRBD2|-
TGTGCCAGCAGCAAACTAGCGCCCGCTGGGAGGGGCAAAAACATTCAGTACTTC
CASSKLAPAGRGKNIQYF
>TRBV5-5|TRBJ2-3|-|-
TGTGCCAGCAGCTTAGCGGGACACACAGATACGCAGTATTTT
CASSLAGHTDTQYF
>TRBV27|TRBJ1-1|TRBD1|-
TGTGCCAGCAGTTTCTCAGGGGGCGATGAAGCTTTCTTT
CASSFSGGDEAFF
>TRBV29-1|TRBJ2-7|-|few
TGCAGCGTTGAAGATATTTCCTACGAGCAGTACTTC
CSVEDISYEQYF
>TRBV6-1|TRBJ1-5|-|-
TGTGCCAGCAGTGAATGGGGTTCGGCAGGGTCCAATCAGCCCCAGCATTTT
CASSEWGSAGSNQPQHF
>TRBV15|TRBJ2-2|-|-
TGTGCCACCAGCCCCTCTAGCGAAAAACCTCCCGGGGAGCTGTTTTTT
CATSPSSEKPPGELFF
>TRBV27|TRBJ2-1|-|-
TGTGCCAGCTCCGCGGGGCATGAGCAGTTCTTC
CASSAGHEQFF
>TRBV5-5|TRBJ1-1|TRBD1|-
TGTGCCAGCAGCGGAACCGGGACAGGGGCCGGGGACACTGAAGCTTTCTTT
CASSGTGTGAGDTEAFF
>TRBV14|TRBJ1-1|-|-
TGTGCCAGCAGCCAAGCGCGAGGACAGCTTGAAGCTTTCTTT
CASSQARGQLEAFF
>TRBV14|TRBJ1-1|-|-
TGTGCCAGCAGCCAAAGAAGTTGGGGCTCGGAAGCTTTCTTT
CASSQRSWGSEAFF
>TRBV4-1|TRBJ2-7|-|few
TGCGCCAGCAGCCAAATTGTGGGAGAAGGGTACGAGCAGTACTTC
CASSQIVGEGYEQYF
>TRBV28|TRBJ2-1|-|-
TGTGCCAGCAGTCCCGGCCCCTACAATGAGCAGTTCTTC
CASSPGPYNEQFF